The 2 T cell receptor beta chains in this list originate from one sample, sequenced in a study of cytomegalovirus exposure and HLA in healthy donors. The PCR ran on 60 Vbeta and 13 Jbeta primers. Method: immunoSEQ multiplex PCR; TCRdb's copy keeps in-frame clones and lacks some. The repertoire holds 210,000 or so clones, with 60% to 80% as singletons. Sequencing input: PBMCs. The source is a woman aged 25 to 39 in good health and CMV-seropositive.

The gene calls are TRBV6-4 and TRBJ1-2, with D tentatively TRBD1 (5 bases). Deletions cut 3 bases from V and 4 bases from J, with 15 bases between. This CDR3 spans 15 amino acids. Germline V CDR1 and CDR2: MRHNA, SNTAGT. The CDR3 DNA follows: TGTGCCAGCAGTGATCTCCCATTTCAGGGCTATGGCTACACCTTC. It encodes CASSDLPFQGYGYTF.

V usage is TRBV25-1 and J usage is TRBJ1-5; tentatively, D is TRBD1 (5 bases). Germline V gene data show CDR1 as MGHDK and CDR2 as SYGVNS. This CDR3 comprises 13 residues. Trimming removed 1 base from V and 7 bases from J, with 8 bases in between. CDR3 sequence (DNA): TGTGCCAGCAGTGAATTCCGGGGGCAGCCCCAGCATTTT. Protein: CASSEFRGQPQHF.